The 19 T cell receptor beta chains presented below share a single source sample, sequenced in a study of T cells in localized non-small cell lung cancer. Method: immunoSEQ multiplex PCR; TCRdb's copy keeps in-frame clones and lacks some. The table includes tens of thousands of clones, roughly four fifths detected once. This material consisted of PBMCs, taken before any cancer treatment. The receptors shown here come from a man aged 40 to 70 with stage II lung adenocarcinoma.

The chain is built from TRBV30 and TRBJ2-3; D remains ambiguous. Germline lookup yields CDR1 GTSNPN and CDR2 SVGIG (reference sequence). Trimming left V 3 bases short and J 9 bases short, with 10 bases between. The CDR3 length is 11 residues. CDR3 region: CAWSSGSTQYF. CDR3 DNA: TGTGCCTGGAGCTCTGGAAGCACGCAGTATTTT.

This chain links TRBV11-2 with TRBJ1-4; TRBD1 is a possible D gene (5 bases). V shed 1 base and J shed 8 bases, with 11 bases lying between them. The CDR3 runs 14 residues. The germline CDR1 and CDR2 sequences are SGHAT and FQNNGV. The CDR3 nucleotides are TGTGCCAGCAGCTTAGGACAGAGGATGGAAAAACTGTTTTTT. It is translated as CASSLGQRMEKLFF.

The chain recombines TRBV23-1 with TRBJ1-5; perhaps TRBD1 as D (5 bases). TRBV23-1 is filed as an ORF, its function uncertain. This CDR3 comprises 14 residues. CDR3 coding DNA: TGCGCGAACGGGACCTCCCCTGAAGGCCAGCCCCAGCATTTT. It specifies CANGTSPEGQPQHF.

This clone was seen a few times. This chain connects TRBV10-3 to TRBJ1-1; perhaps TRBD1 as D (5 bases). This CDR3 region has 13 residues. From germline, CDR1 is ENHRY and CDR2 SYGVKD. V was shortened by 8 bases and J by 5 bases, with 15 bases between the two germline ends. In DNA, the CDR3 is TGTGCCATCGCGGGGGGTACGGGGACTGAAGCTTTCTTT. Translation: CAIAGGTGTEAFF.

The chain carries TRBV27 and TRBJ2-1, with a tentative D call TRBD2 (5 bases). Trimming shortened V by 2 bases and J by 6 bases, and 11 bases separated the two germline ends. Germline CDR1 reads MNHEY; CDR2 reads SMNVEV (reference sequence). The CDR3 is 14 amino acids. The chain's CDR3 is CASSLRGRINEQFF. For the CDR3, the DNA is TGTGCCAGCAGTTTACGAGGGCGGATCAATGAGCAGTTCTTC.

The V call is TRBV6-5, the J call TRBJ2-2, with a possible D match to TRBD1 (6 bases). The CDR3 extends over 11 amino acids. V gave up 5 bases and J gave up 14 bases, with 12 bases separating them. CDR1 MNHEY and CDR2 SVGAGI come from the germline V gene. The CDR3 coding sequence is TGTGCCAGCAGTACGGCAGGGGTTCTGTTTTTT. It yields the protein CASSTAGVLFF.

The chain employs TRBV19 and TRBJ1-2; D may be TRBD1 (6 bases). The CDR3 totals 15 residues. Looked up from germline, CDR1 is LNHDA and CDR2 is SQIVND (reference sequence). With 6 bases removed from V and 0 bases from J, the gap between germline ends came to 14 bases. This CDR3 is CASSTGTSTNYGYTF. CDR3 coding DNA: TGTGCCAGTAGCACCGGGACATCAACTAACTATGGCTACACCTTC.

This sequence joins TRBV28 and TRBJ2-1; 9 nucleotides agree with TRBD2. CDR1 and CDR2 from the germline V gene are MDHEN and SYDVKM. V dropped 3 bases and J dropped 0; count of bases not matched to a gene: 9. The CDR3 covers 18 residues. DNA for the CDR3: TGTGCCAGCAGTTTCCCTAGCGGGAAACTGAGCTCCTACAATGAGCAGTTCTTC. It codes for CASSFPSGKLSSYNEQFF.

This clone has more than one count but fewer than ten. The chain couples TRBV6-6 to TRBJ1-3, with D tentatively TRBD1 (5 bases). The CDR3 extends over 16 amino acids. Germline V lookup: CDR1 MNHNY, CDR2 SVGAGI (reference sequence). Trimming removed 6 bases at V and 0 bases at J, with 15 bases between. The CDR3 nucleotides are TGTGCCAGCAGATTCCCGGGGGGAAACTCTGGAAACACCATATATTTT. This translates into CASRFPGGNSGNTIYF.

The chain recombines TRBV18 with TRBJ1-1; possible D gene TRBD1, 6 bases. The V gene's germline CDR1 is KGHSH and CDR2 LQKENI. V was trimmed by 4 bases and J by 4 bases, leaving 16 bases between them. The CDR3 sequence is 15 residues long. Here the CDR3 reads CASSLKGGSGTEAFF. CDR3 sequence (DNA): TGTGCCAGCTCACTCAAGGGGGGCTCGGGCACTGAAGCTTTCTTT.

Turning to this clone: Additional DNA sequences in this sample encode the identical CDR3. This chain joins TRBV7-3 and TRBJ2-1, with TRBD2 as a possible D gene (6 bases). Looked up from germline, CDR1 is SGHTA and CDR2 is FQGTGA. V lost 4 bases and J 4 bases, leaving 17 bases between the germline ends. The CDR3 consists of 16 residues. The CDR3 reads CASSSFGGGIYNEQFF. The DNA of the CDR3 is TGTGCCAGCAGCTCCTTCGGGGGTGGGATATACAATGAGCAGTTCTTC. The full variable domain, its missing parts supplied by reference TRBV7-3 and TRBJ2-1, is GAGVSQTPSNKVTEKGKYVELRCDPISGHTALYWYRQSLGQGPEFLIYFQGTGAADDSGLPNDRFFAVRPEGSVSTLKIQRTERGDSAVYLCASSSFGGGIYNEQFFGPGTRLTVL.

This rearrangement joins TRBV12-5 to TRBJ2-1; TRBD2 is a possible D gene (5 bases). This CDR3 has 14 residues. Germline CDR1 is LGHNT and CDR2 is FRNRAP. Deletions cut 9 bases from V and 2 bases from J, with 14 bases between. CDR3 residues: CASQSSGTYNEQFF. The CDR3 DNA reads as TGTGCTAGCCAAAGTTCGGGAACCTACAATGAGCAGTTCTTC.

This chain links TRBV5-1 with TRBJ2-3; 11 bases map to TRBD2. Germline CDR1 SGHRS, CDR2 YFSETQ. The CDR3 has 15 residues. Losses at the gene ends were 5 bases for V and 5 bases for J; bases not matched to a gene: 7. CDR3 residues: CASRASGGKGDTQYF. The CDR3 DNA is TGCGCCAGCAGGGCTAGCGGGGGGAAGGGAGATACGCAGTATTTT. The full variable domain, in which reference TRBV5-1 and TRBJ2-3 provide the parts outside the CDR3, is KAGVTQTPRYLIKTRGQQVTLSCSPISGHRSVSWYQQTPGQGLQFLFEYFSETQRNKGNFPGRFSGRQFSNSRSEMNVSTLELGDSALYLCASRASGGKGDTQYFGPGTRLTVL.

In this sample, this clone turned up once. CDR3 nucleotides: TGTGCCAGTACCAACAGGGTCCACGAGCAGTTCTTC. The encoded protein is CASTNRVHEQFF. The chain couples TRBV19 to TRBJ2-1, with a weak D call TRBD1 (6 bases). Trimming left V 7 bases short and J 10 bases short, with 14 bases between. Germline-derived CDR1 and CDR2 are LNHDA and SQIVND (reference sequence). This CDR3 has 12 residues.

The chain joins TRBV14 to TRBJ1-2, with a possible D match to TRBD1 (6 bases). This CDR3 comprises 16 residues. The ends were cut back, 0 bases at V and 2 bases at J, with 13 bases in the middle. Germline values: CDR1 SGHDN, CDR2 FVKESK. The CDR3 spells CASSQDLGGTNYGYTF. The CDR3 nucleotides are TGTGCCAGCAGCCAAGATCTTGGGGGGACAAACTATGGCTACACCTTC. Drawing the rest from reference TRBV14 and TRBJ1-2, the complete variable domain is EAGVTQFPSHSVIEKGQTVTLRCDPISGHDNLYWYRRVMGKEIKFLLHFVKESKQDESGMPNNRFLAERTGGTYSTLKVQPAELEDSGVYFCASSQDLGGTNYGYTFGSGTRLTVV.

The chain is built from TRBV9 and TRBJ2-2; perhaps TRBD2 as D (5 bases). Germline V gene data show CDR1 as SGDLS and CDR2 as YYNGEE. The CDR3 is 13 residues long. V lost 0 bases to trimming and J lost 8 bases, with 8 bases between them. The CDR3 sequence: CASSVVGGGELFF. For the CDR3, the DNA is TGTGCCAGCAGCGTAGTGGGCGGGGGGGAGCTGTTTTTT.

The genes are TRBV28 and TRBJ1-4; TRBD1 matches at 7 bases. This CDR3 has 15 residues. Trimming removed 0 bases from V and 5 bases from J; junction bases left unmatched: 3. CDR1 and CDR2 from the germline V gene are MDHEN and SYDVKM. DNA for the CDR3: TGTGCCAGCAGTTTATGGGGACAGAGGAATGAAAAACTGTTTTTT. Protein: CASSLWGQRNEKLFF.

This chain links TRBV7-9 with TRBJ2-1; 8 bases match TRBD1. The CDR3 has 15 residues. Germline CDR1 reads SEHNR; CDR2 reads FQNEAQ (reference sequence). With 5 bases clipped from V and 8 bases from J, the junction kept 11 bases outside the gene matches. CDR3 region: CASSDDRGYRDEQFF. CDR3 DNA sequence: TGTGCCAGCAGCGACGACAGGGGTTATCGCGATGAGCAGTTCTTC.

V usage is TRBV10-3 and J usage is TRBJ1-3; D is unresolved. Trimming left V 0 bases short and J 3 bases short, with 9 bases between. Germline CDR1 ENHRY, CDR2 SYGVKD. The CDR3 is made up of 15 amino acids. The CDR3 DNA sequence: TGTGCCATCAGTGAGTCGCCGGGCTATGGAAACACCATATATTTT. Translation: CAISESPGYGNTIYF.